Listed below are T cell receptor beta chains from one sample, sequenced in a study of PD-1 blockade in classical Hodgkin lymphoma. Assay: immunoSEQ multiplex PCR; the TCRdb copy retains only in-frame clones and omits some. The sample records 5,000 to 6,500 clones, roughly nine tenths being singletons. The sequenced sample consisted of CD8+ T cells from blood. The receptors were sampled from a human donor with classical Hodgkin lymphoma. Both conserved end residues are part of each CDR3. A D gene is named only where the DNA matches it firmly. Size is stated for part of the rows, as once, few or many counts, or as a class when the clone is expanded.

.,TRBV7-2,TRBJ1-1,.,CASSLTRGGNTEAFF,TGTGCCAGCAGCTTAACCCGGGGGGGGAACACTGAAGCTTTCTTT
.,TRBV5-1,TRBJ1-5,once,CASSLSGYSNQPQHF,TGCGCCAGCAGCTTGTCAGGCTATAGCAATCAGCCCCAGCATTTT
.,TRBV11-2,TRBJ2-3,once,CASSWGTLYRDTQYF,TGTGCCAGCAGCTGGGGGACTCTCTACAGGGATACGCAGTATTTT
.,TRBV10-3,TRBJ1-1,.,CAISPQHPSPRDGEAFF,TGTGCCATCAGTCCTCAGCACCCCTCCCCGCGGGATGGCGAAGCTTTCTTT
.,TRBV6-1,TRBJ1-2,.,CASSETTALLDGYTF,TGTGCCAGCAGTGAAACTACAGCCCTACTAGATGGCTACACCTTC
.,TRBV10-3,TRBJ1-1,.,CAISERQNTEAFF,TGTGCCATCAGTGAACGACAGAACACTGAAGCTTTCTTT
TRBD2,TRBV29-1,TRBJ2-5,.,CSTRGGGASETQYF,TGCAGCACTAGGGGCGGGGGGGCCTCCGAGACCCAGTACTTC
.,TRBV7-9,TRBJ2-7,.,CASSSDNLYEQYF,TGTGCCAGCAGCTCGGATAACCTCTACGAGCAGTACTTC
.,TRBV21-1,TRBJ2-1,.,CASSKKPGQVLPRSSYNEQFF,TGTGCCAGCAGCAAAAAGCCGGGACAGGTGTTACCCCGGAGCTCCTACAATGAGCAGTTCTTC
.,TRBV6-1,TRBJ1-1,.,CASSWAGPEAFF,TGTGCCAGCAGTTGGGCGGGGCCGGAAGCTTTCTTT
.,TRBV28,TRBJ1-5,.,CASSFARVGNQPQHF,TGTGCCAGCAGTTTTGCCAGGGTTGGGAATCAGCCCCAGCATTTT
TRBD2,TRBV7-8,TRBJ2-3,.,CASSSTLADSTDTQYF,TGTGCCAGCAGCTCCACACTAGCGGATAGCACAGATACGCAGTATTTT
TRBD1,TRBV9,TRBJ1-2,.,CASSRQGDGYTF,TGTGCCAGCAGCAGACAGGGGGATGGCTACACCTTC
.,TRBV4-3,TRBJ2-3,.,CASSQVDTTDTQYF,TGCGCCAGCAGCCAAGTGGATACCACAGATACGCAGTATTTT
.,TRBV5-4,TRBJ2-5,.,CASSRPGNQETQYF,TGTGCCAGCAGCCGGCCAGGTAACCAAGAGACCCAGTACTTC
.,TRBV20-1,TRBJ1-1,few,CSARDIEAFF,TGCAGTGCTCGAGACATTGAAGCTTTCTTT
.,TRBV6-1,TRBJ2-3,.,CASTWTPSGTDTQYF,TGTGCCAGCACATGGACCCCGTCGGGCACAGATACGCAGTATTTT
.,TRBV30,TRBJ1-1,.,CAWSPTLRAGEAFF,TGTGCCTGGAGTCCCACTCTACGGGCGGGCGAAGCTTTCTTT
.,TRBV6-5,TRBJ1-1,.,CASSLSPGYTEAFF,TGTGCCAGCAGCCTTTCTCCGGGGTACACTGAAGCTTTCTTT
.,TRBV14,TRBJ2-3,.,CASSQHRRGTDTQYF,TGTGCCAGCAGCCAACATCGCCGGGGCACAGATACGCAGTATTTT
.,TRBV4-2,TRBJ2-2,.,CASSLDFNTGELFF,TGTGCCAGCAGCCTGGACTTCAACACCGGGGAGCTGTTTTTT
.,TRBV6-5,TRBJ1-1,once,CASSYSPGGAAFF,TGTGCCAGCAGTTACTCGCCCGGGGGCGCAGCTTTCTTT
.,TRBV27,TRBJ2-1,.,CASRPNSYNEQFF,TGTGCCAGCAGACCGAACAGTTACAATGAGCAGTTCTTC
TRBD1,TRBV7-9,TRBJ1-1,.,CASSILTGSAFF,TGTGCCAGCAGCATACTGACAGGGTCAGCTTTCTTT
TRBD1,TRBV30,TRBJ2-7,.,CAWSFGTGAYEQYF,TGTGCCTGGAGTTTTGGGACAGGGGCCTACGAGCAGTACTTC
TRBD1,TRBV7-9,TRBJ2-7,.,CASSLAQGADYEQYF,TGTGCCAGCAGCTTAGCGCAGGGGGCGGATTACGAGCAGTACTTC
.,TRBV5-1,TRBJ1-1,.,CASRSGVNTEAFF,TGCGCCAGCAGGTCTGGGGTGAACACTGAAGCTTTCTTT
TRBD1,TRBV6-1,TRBJ2-7,.,CASSEAGTGPYEQYF,TGTGCCAGCAGTGAAGCGGGGACAGGGCCCTACGAGCAGTACTTC
TRBD2,TRBV9,TRBJ2-7,.,CASSVGGGGSSYEQYF,TGTGCCAGCAGCGTAGGGGGCGGGGGTTCCTCCTACGAGCAGTACTTC
.,TRBV9,TRBJ1-2,once,CASRGPPGNYGYTF,TGTGCCAGCAGAGGTCCACCTGGGAACTATGGCTACACCTTC
.,TRBV19,TRBJ2-2,.,CASSTGISGELFF,TGTGCCAGTAGTACAGGGATCTCCGGGGAGCTGTTTTTT
.,TRBV7-9,TRBJ1-1,.,CASSSDRWNTEAFF,TGTGCCAGCAGCTCGGACAGATGGAACACTGAAGCTTTCTTT
.,TRBV27,TRBJ2-1,.,CASILTGRGSNEQFF,TGTGCCAGCATTTTAACTGGCCGAGGGTCCAATGAGCAGTTCTTC
TRBD2,TRBV28,TRBJ2-1,.,CASRRQRGGLDEQFF,TGTGCCAGCAGGAGACAGCGGGGGGGCCTCGATGAGCAGTTCTTC
.,TRBV13,TRBJ2-2,.,CASRGTGGANTGELFF,TGTGCCAGCAGGGGCACAGGGGGGGCGAACACCGGGGAGCTGTTTTTT
.,TRBV2,TRBJ1-5,once,CASRPGQNQPQHF,TGTGCCAGCAGACCGGGACAAAATCAGCCCCAGCATTTT
.,TRBV9,TRBJ1-1,.,CASSVNREKNTEAFF,TGTGCCAGCAGCGTCAACAGGGAAAAGAACACTGAAGCTTTCTTT
.,TRBV7-2,TRBJ2-7,.,CASSSGQDYFYEQYF,TGTGCCAGCAGCTCAGGACAGGACTACTTCTACGAGCAGTACTTC
.,TRBV7-6,TRBJ2-5,.,CASRSSLGETQYF,TGTGCCAGCAGGTCTTCCCTAGGAGAGACCCAGTACTTC
.,TRBV13,TRBJ2-1,.,CASSLSEEDFSYNEQFF,TGTGCCAGCAGCCTCTCAGAGGAGGACTTCTCCTACAATGAGCAGTTCTTC
TRBD1,TRBV19,TRBJ1-2,.,CATNYRDSVFWGYTF,TGTGCCACTAACTACCGGGACAGCGTATTTTGGGGCTACACCTTC
TRBD2,TRBV6-6,TRBJ2-7,.,CASKGLAGIYEQYF,TGTGCCAGCAAGGGACTAGCGGGTATATACGAGCAGTACTTC
TRBD2,TRBV19,TRBJ2-1,.,CASSTSGGRYNEQFF,TGTGCCAGTAGTACTAGCGGGGGCCGTTACAATGAGCAGTTCTTC
.,TRBV2,TRBJ2-2,.,CASVGGVGELFF,TGTGCCAGCGTGGGGGGAGTCGGGGAGCTGTTTTTT
TRBD2,TRBV9,TRBJ2-3,.,CASSVGSGASTDTQYF,TGTGCCAGCAGCGTAGGTAGCGGGGCTAGCACAGATACGCAGTATTTT
.,TRBV7-8,TRBJ2-3,.,CASTLSGGRVSTDTQYF,TGTGCCAGCACCCTATCGGGGGGCCGAGTCAGCACAGATACGCAGTATTTT
.,TRBV7-5,TRBJ1-2,.,CASSFGVITNYGYTF,TGTGCCAGCAGCTTTGGGGTTATCACCAACTATGGCTACACCTTC
.,TRBV7-2,TRBJ1-6,.,CASSLAMGRVSFESPLHF,TGTGCCAGCAGCTTGGCCATGGGGAGGGTTTCGTTTGAGTCACCCCTCCACTTT
.,TRBV10-3,TRBJ2-1,.,CAIGDRYNEQFF,TGTGCCATCGGCGACAGATACAATGAGCAGTTCTTC
TRBD1,TRBV7-9,TRBJ1-2,once,CASSPGQSIYGYTF,TGTGCCAGCAGCCCGGGACAGAGTATCTATGGCTACACCTTC
.,TRBV7-9,TRBJ2-1,.,CASSFGSNNEQFF,TGTGCCAGCAGCTTCGGATCAAACAATGAGCAGTTCTTC